This entry lists 27 T cell receptor beta chains sequenced from one sample in a study of T cell clonotyping in hematopoietic cell transplantation. TCRdb's table, derived via immunoSEQ multiplex PCR, lists solely in-frame clones and lacks some. The sample yields 15,000 to 20,000 clones, 61% seen once. The input for sequencing was PBMCs, taken 30 days after allogeneic stem cell transplant. These receptors were obtained from a male patient between 45 and 60 years old who had an allogeneic stem cell transplant from an unrelated donor, so T cells may come from the graft donor. Some clones in this sample may be carry-over from other donors' samples.

This clone was seen more than once but under ten times. This chain links TRBV6-5 with TRBJ2-5; a weak D match, TRBD2 (5 bases). The end of the DNA fits TRBJ2-7 better, so the J call may be wrong. From germline, CDR1 is MNHEY and CDR2 SVGAGI. The CDR3 length is 15 residues. The CDR3 here is CASSSTPSGSHEQYF. The CDR3 DNA reads as TGTGCCAGCAGTTCCACACCCTCGGGGAGTCACGAGCAGTACTTC.

This clone is labeled medium-sized (0.01 to 0.1%). The chain combines TRBV9 with TRBJ2-3; D is possibly TRBD2 (5 bases). Trimming left V 3 bases short and J 1 base short, with 12 bases between. The germline V gene has CDR1 SGDLS and CDR2 YYNGEE. This CDR3 is 15 amino acids long. CDR3 loop: CASSALAIGTDTQYF. The CDR3 nucleotides are TGTGCCAGCAGCGCCCTAGCTATAGGCACAGATACGCAGTATTTT.

About this clone itself: Mismatch with germline at one junction end may stem from a read error. V and J are TRBV4-1 and TRBJ2-6, with D tentatively TRBD1 (5 bases). The V gene's germline CDR1 is MGHRA and CDR2 YSYEKL. The CDR3 is made up of 15 amino acids. CDR3 sequence: CASSRPEPGANALTF. The CDR3 region has the DNA TGCGCCAGCAGCCGCCCCGAACCTGGGGCCAACGCCCTGACTTTC.

The chain has TRBV30 and TRBJ1-1; D is uncertain. The ends were cut back, 0 bases at V and 1 base at J, with 12 bases in the middle. The CDR3 is made up of 15 amino acids. CDR1 and CDR2 from the germline V gene are GTSNPN and SVGIG (reference sequence). CDR3 amino acids: CAWSVTATGNTEAFF. The CDR3, as DNA: TGTGCCTGGAGTGTAACCGCGACGGGGAACACTGAAGCTTTCTTT.

The chain combines TRBV6-5 with TRBJ1-2, with D uncertain. Trimming took off 6 bases at V and 2 bases at J, with 10 bases between the two ends. This CDR3 is 13 amino acids long. Per germline, CDR1 MNHEY and CDR2 SVGAGI. The CDR3 DNA reads TGTGCCAGCAGGGCACAGAGAAACTATGGCTACACCTTC. Its protein product is CASRAQRNYGYTF.

The V call is TRBV10-2, the J call TRBJ2-3; possible D gene TRBD2, 5 bases. CDR1 is WSHSY and CDR2 is SAAADI in the germline V gene. V lost 0 bases and J lost 8, with 15 bases in between. This CDR3 region has 15 residues. CDR3 in amino acids: CASSESTTLSGTQYF. DNA for the CDR3: TGCGCCAGCAGTGAGTCGACTACCCTTTCTGGTACGCAGTATTTT.

V is TRBV11-2 and J is TRBJ2-7; 13 bases are shared with TRBD2. Trimming at V came to 6 bases and at J to 0 bases, leaving 5 bases not matched to a gene. Germline lookup yields CDR1 SGHAT and CDR2 FQNNGV. This CDR3 spans 16 amino acids. The CDR3 DNA is TGTGCCAGCAGGGGGACTAGCGGGAAAAACTCCTACGAGCAGTACTTC. It encodes CASRGTSGKNSYEQYF.

This chain joins TRBV7-6 and TRBJ1-4, with 7 nucleotides matching TRBD1. In germline, CDR1 is SGHVS, CDR2 FNYEAQ. This CDR3 spans 14 amino acids. The V gene end was trimmed by 6 bases and the J gene end by 10 bases; junction bases not matched to a gene: 11. The CDR3 sequence: CASSITGAPGKLFF. The CDR3 DNA is TGTGCCAGCAGTATCACAGGGGCCCCGGGAAAACTGTTTTTT.

The V and J genes are TRBV6-5 and TRBJ2-7; 8 nucleotides match TRBD1. With 0 bases clipped from V and 3 bases from J, the junction kept 4 bases outside the gene matches. This CDR3 is built from 15 residues. Per germline, CDR1 MNHEY and CDR2 SVGAGI. The CDR3 bases are TGTGCCAGCAGTTACTCGACAGGGGCAGGCTACGAGCAGTACTTC. Translating it yields CASSYSTGAGYEQYF.

V and J are TRBV4-1 and TRBJ1-4; 9 positions match TRBD1. After removal of 2 bases from V and 12 bases from J, the junction contained 4 bases not matched to a gene. Germline V CDR1 and CDR2: MGHRA, YSYEKL. The CDR3 covers 13 residues. CDR3 in DNA: TGCGCCAGCAGCCAACGACAGGGGGTTGAACTGTTTTTT. Amino acid sequence: CASSQRQGVELFF.

This chain links TRBV30 with TRBJ1-1; 8 nucleotides agree with TRBD1. CDR1 is GTSNPN, CDR2 SVGIG, per germline (reference sequence). CDR3 length: 15 amino acids. Trimming cost V 1 base and J 3 bases; bases outside gene matches: 7. The DNA for the CDR3 is TGTGCCTGGAGTGGAACGGACAGGGCGTACACTGAAGCTTTCTTT. This encodes CAWSGTDRAYTEAFF.

The gene calls are TRBV25-1 and TRBJ1-4, with no clear D. CDR3 length: 11 residues. V lost 6 bases and J lost 13, with 12 bases in between. Germline V lookup: CDR1 MGHDK, CDR2 SYGVNS. The CDR3 sequence: CASRYGVVLFF. CDR3 nucleotide sequence: TGTGCCAGCAGATACGGGGTGGTACTGTTTTTT.

This clone was observed a single time. The chain employs TRBV28 and TRBJ1-2; D is ambiguous. Trimming left V 2 bases short and J 7 bases short, with 17 bases between. The CDR3 totals 15 residues. Germline V gene lookup returns CDR1 MDHEN and CDR2 SYDVKM. For the CDR3, the DNA is TGTGCCAGCAGTTTAGGTTCCCGGCTTTGGGCTGGCTACACCTTC. This codes for CASSLGSRLWAGYTF.

V and J are TRBV30 and TRBJ1-2; D is possibly TRBD1 (6 bases). Trimming left V 3 bases short and J 7 bases short, with 12 bases between. Germline V gene sequence: CDR1 GTSNPN, CDR2 SVGIG (reference sequence). CDR3 size: 12 residues. CDR3 protein: CAWRGGGCGYTF. DNA of the CDR3: TGTGCCTGGAGAGGGGGTGGATGTGGCTACACCTTC.

The V call is TRBV28, the J call TRBJ2-7; 8 bases agree with TRBD2. V lost 2 bases to trimming and J lost 1 base; unmatched junction nucleotides: 4. The CDR3 sequence is 15 residues long. CDR1 is MDHEN, CDR2 SYDVKM, per germline. The CDR3 spells CASSLSGRGSYEQYF. The CDR3 bases are TGTGCCAGCAGTTTAAGCGGGAGAGGGTCCTACGAGCAGTACTTC.

The rearrangement uses TRBV27 and TRBJ2-7, with 7 bases aligning to TRBD2. CDR1 MNHEY and CDR2 SMNVEV come from the germline V gene (reference sequence). With V trimmed by 5 bases and J by 4 bases, 5 bases remained unmatched. This CDR3 comprises 13 residues. The CDR3 DNA sequence: TGTGCCAGCAGTCTGGGACTACCTTACGAGCAGTACTTC. It codes for CASSLGLPYEQYF.

This clone was detected only a few times. The chain has TRBV14 and TRBJ1-5, with D possibly matching TRBD1 (5 bases). Germline V gene lookup returns CDR1 SGHDN and CDR2 FVKESK. This CDR3 spans 14 amino acids. The germline V and J ends were trimmed by 4 bases and 0 bases, with 7 bases remaining between them. The CDR3 DNA reads TGTGCCAGCAGCCCCGGGGGTAGCAATCAGCCCCAGCATTTT. It encodes CASSPGGSNQPQHF.

Note on this clone: The same CDR3 can be traced to other DNA sequences in this sample. This chain links TRBV5-6 with TRBJ2-7; possible D gene TRBD2, 5 bases. The CDR3 extends over 13 amino acids. V was trimmed by 2 bases and J by 3 bases, leaving 9 bases between them. Germline CDR1 and CDR2: SGHDT and YYEEEE. The CDR3 DNA sequence: TGTGCCAGCAGCTTTGGACGGGGCTACGAGCAGTACTTC. This encodes CASSFGRGYEQYF.

This chain links TRBV28 with TRBJ1-5; D not resolved. V lost 5 bases, J lost 0 bases, and 14 bases lay in between. Germline assignment: CDR1 MDHEN and CDR2 SYDVKM. CDR3 length: 16 amino acids. The CDR3 region has the DNA TGTGCCAGCAGTATCCGCCATGATAATAGCAATCAGCCCCAGCATTTT. This gives the protein CASSIRHDNSNQPQHF.

This chain uses TRBV6-5 with TRBJ1-1, with D tentatively TRBD1 (5 bases). CDR3 length equals 14 residues. Trimming removed 5 bases at V and 0 bases at J, with 10 bases between. The germline CDR1 and CDR2 sequences are MNHEY and SVGAGI. The chain's CDR3 is CASSVDSLNTEAFF. The CDR3 region has the DNA TGTGCCAGCAGTGTCGACAGCCTGAACACTGAAGCTTTCTTT.

This clone showed up just a few times. The rearrangement joins TRBV28 to TRBJ1-4; no clear D gene. The germline gives CDR1 MDHEN, CDR2 SYDVKM. The V and J ends lost 2 bases and 7 bases respectively, with 5 bases between them. This CDR3 has 12 residues. The CDR3 here is CASSLGREKLFF. The CDR3 DNA reads as TGTGCCAGCAGTTTAGGTCGTGAAAAACTGTTTTTT.

The J gene is TRBJ1-2, the V gene TRBV28, with no clear D. The germline V gene has CDR1 MDHEN and CDR2 SYDVKM. The CDR3 sequence is 10 residues long. Trimming left V 8 bases short and J 8 bases short, with 9 bases between. The CDR3: CASGQLGYTF. CDR3 in DNA: TGTGCCAGCGGCCAGCTAGGCTACACCTTC.

The chain joins TRBV10-3 to TRBJ2-3; D is perhaps TRBD1 or TRBD2 (5 bases each). This CDR3 is built from 14 residues. The V end lost 8 bases, the J end lost 5 bases, and 17 bases lay between the germline ends. The germline V gene encodes CDR1 ENHRY and CDR2 SYGVKD. In nucleotides, the CDR3 is TGTGCCATCGAGGACAACTTAGGAGGAGATACGCAGTATTTT. As protein: CAIEDNLGGDTQYF.

The table lists this clone with a few counts. The CDR3 here is CASSLRDRDPDGYTF. The CDR3 DNA follows: TGTGCCAGTAGTCTCAGGGACAGGGATCCGGATGGCTACACCTTC. This chain connects TRBV19 to TRBJ1-2; 9 nucleotides match TRBD1. Trimming at V came to 5 bases and at J to 6 bases, leaving 10 bases not matched to a gene. Germline V gives CDR1 LNHDA, CDR2 SQIVND (reference sequence). This CDR3 comprises 15 residues.

This clone was detected once. The chain links TRBV25-1 to TRBJ2-3; D unclear. The germline gives CDR1 MGHDK, CDR2 SYGVNS. The CDR3 spans 16 residues. With 7 bases removed from V and 4 bases from J, the gap between germline ends came to 21 bases. The CDR3 sequence: CASIKLDICLPDTQYF. CDR3 bases: TGTGCCAGCATTAAATTAGACATCTGCCTCCCAGATACGCAGTATTTT.

The chain is built from TRBV7-2 and TRBJ1-1, with D hard to call. Trimming took 6 bases from V and 0 from J, leaving 11 bases between them. The CDR3 covers 14 residues. CDR1 is SGHTA and CDR2 is FQGNSA in the germline V gene. The CDR3 region has the DNA TGTGCCAGCAGGGCGTTGGCCATGAACACTGAAGCTTTCTTT. This gives the protein CASRALAMNTEAFF.

The chain has TRBV9 and TRBJ1-2, with D maybe TRBD1 (6 bases). The CDR3 extends over 16 amino acids. Germline CDR1 is SGDLS and CDR2 is YYNGEE. With 0 bases removed from V and 4 bases from J, the gap between germline ends came to 16 bases. The DNA of the CDR3 is TGTGCCAGCAGCGTAGCCCCGGGGGGCAGGGCCTATGGCTACACCTTC. It translates to CASSVAPGGRAYGYTF.